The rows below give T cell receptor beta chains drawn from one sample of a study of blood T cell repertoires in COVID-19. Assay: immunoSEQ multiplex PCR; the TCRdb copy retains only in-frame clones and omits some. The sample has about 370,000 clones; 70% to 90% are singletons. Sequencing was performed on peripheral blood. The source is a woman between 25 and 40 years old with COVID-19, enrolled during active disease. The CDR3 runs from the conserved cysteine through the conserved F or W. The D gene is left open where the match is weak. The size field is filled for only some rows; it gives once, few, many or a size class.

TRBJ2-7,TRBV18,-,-,TGTGCCAGCTCTGCAGGGGGGAACTCCCACGAGCAGTACTTC,CASSAGGNSHEQYF
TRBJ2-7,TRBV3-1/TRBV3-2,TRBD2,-,TGTGCCAGCAGCCAAGGGACTAGCGGGATAGGCGAGCAGTACTTC,CASSQGTSGIGEQYF
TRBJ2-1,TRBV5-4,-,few,TGTGCCAGCAGCTTGGCCCAGCAGGGGCGTAATGAGCAGTTCTTC,CASSLAQQGRNEQFF
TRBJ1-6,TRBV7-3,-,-,TGTGCCAGCAGCTTAAGAACAGGGCACAATTCACCCCTCCACTTT,CASSLRTGHNSPLHF
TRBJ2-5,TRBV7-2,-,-,TGTGCCAGCAGCCCGCGATACGGGGGGCTAGAGACCCAGTACTTC,CASSPRYGGLETQYF
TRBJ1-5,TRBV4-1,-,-,TGCGCCAGCAGCCAAGATCCCAGGGGCAATCAGCCCCAGCATTTT,CASSQDPRGNQPQHF
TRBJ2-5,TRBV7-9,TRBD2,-,TGTGCCAGCAGCTGGTCGGGGCTAGCGGGAAAAGAGACCCAGTACTTC,CASSWSGLAGKETQYF
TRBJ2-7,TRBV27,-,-,TGTGCCAGCACCAAACTGGCCGGGAACTACGAGCAGTACTTC,CASTKLAGNYEQYF
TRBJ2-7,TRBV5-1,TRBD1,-,TGCGCCAGCAGCCTAATACTCGGGACAGGGGGTTCCTACGAGCAGTACTTC,CASSLILGTGGSYEQYF
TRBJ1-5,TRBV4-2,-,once,TGTGCCAGCAGCCAAGGGACTGGGACATCAAGTCAGCCCCAGCATTTT,CASSQGTGTSSQPQHF
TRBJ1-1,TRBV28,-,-,TGTGCCAGCAGTACTATAGCGAACACTGAAGCTTTCTTT,CASSTIANTEAFF
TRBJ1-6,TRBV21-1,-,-,TGTGCCAGCAGCCACTCGGACAGTCCCGATTTTTCACCCCTCCACTTT,CASSHSDSPDFSPLHF
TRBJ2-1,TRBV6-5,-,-,TGTGCCAGCAGTACTGCGGTGGCCCACAATGAGCAGTTCTTC,CASSTAVAHNEQFF
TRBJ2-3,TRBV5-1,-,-,TGCGCCAGCAGCTTGCTGGCGGCAAGCACAGATACGCAGTATTTT,CASSLLAASTDTQYF
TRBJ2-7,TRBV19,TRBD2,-,TGTGCCAGTAGTATACTAGCGGGAGGGCCTAATGAGCAGTACTTC,CASSILAGGPNEQYF
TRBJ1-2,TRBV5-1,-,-,TGCGCCAGCAGCCTCTCAGGTGCATCCTATGGCTACACCTTC,CASSLSGASYGYTF
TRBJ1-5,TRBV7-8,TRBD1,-,TGTGCCAGCAGCTGGACAGGGAACAATCAGCCCCAGCATTTT,CASSWTGNNQPQHF
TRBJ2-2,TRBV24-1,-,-,TGTGCCACGTCACAAATTAACACCGGGGAGCTGTTTTTT,CATSQINTGELFF
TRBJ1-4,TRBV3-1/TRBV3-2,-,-,TGTGCCAGCAGCCAAGAAGGAAGGGAGGGTGAAAAACTGTTTTTT,CASSQEGREGEKLFF
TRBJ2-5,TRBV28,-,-,TGTGCCAGCACCCCCTCCTTTGGGAGAACAGAAGAGACCCAGTACTTC,CASTPSFGRTEETQYF
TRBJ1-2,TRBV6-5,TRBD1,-,TGTGCCAGCACCTGGGACAGGGGAGGGGGCTACACCTTC,CASTWDRGGGYTF
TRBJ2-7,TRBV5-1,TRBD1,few,TGCGCCAGCAGCCCCGGACAGGTTCGGGTAGTGGACTACGAGCAGTACTTC,CASSPGQVRVVDYEQYF
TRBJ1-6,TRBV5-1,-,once,TGCGCCAGCAGCGAACGGACGGGAAATAATTCACCCCTCCACTTT,CASSERTGNNSPLHF
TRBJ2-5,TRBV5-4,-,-,TGTGCCAGCACCCACGAGGGCGATCGAGAGACCCAGTACTTC,CASTHEGDRETQYF
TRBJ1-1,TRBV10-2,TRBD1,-,TGCGCCAGCAGACAGGGGGCGTATACTGAAGCTTTCTTT,CASRQGAYTEAFF
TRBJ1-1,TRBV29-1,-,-,TGCACCTCCTCTGTAGGGGGCACTGAAGCTTTCTTT,CTSSVGGTEAFF
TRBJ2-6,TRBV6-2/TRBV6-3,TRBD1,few,TGTGCCAGTAGTTACTCACAGGGGCTCGGGGCCAACGTCCTGACTTTC,CASSYSQGLGANVLTF
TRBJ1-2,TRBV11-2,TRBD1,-,TGTGCCAGCAGCTCGGCTGACAGGGCAAACTATGGCTACACCTTC,CASSSADRANYGYTF
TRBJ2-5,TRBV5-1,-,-,TGCGCCAGCAGCCACGGAGGGCGGGAGACCCAGTACTTC,CASSHGGRETQYF
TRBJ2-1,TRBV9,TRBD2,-,TGTGCCAGCAGCGTCAGACTAGCGGGAGTCTACAATGAGCAGTTCTTC,CASSVRLAGVYNEQFF
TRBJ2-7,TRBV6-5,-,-,TGTGCCAGCAGTACCGGACAGAAATACGAGCAGTACTTC,CASSTGQKYEQYF
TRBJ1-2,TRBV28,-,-,TGTGCCAGCAGTTACGGGGACTCCTATGGCTACACCTTC,CASSYGDSYGYTF